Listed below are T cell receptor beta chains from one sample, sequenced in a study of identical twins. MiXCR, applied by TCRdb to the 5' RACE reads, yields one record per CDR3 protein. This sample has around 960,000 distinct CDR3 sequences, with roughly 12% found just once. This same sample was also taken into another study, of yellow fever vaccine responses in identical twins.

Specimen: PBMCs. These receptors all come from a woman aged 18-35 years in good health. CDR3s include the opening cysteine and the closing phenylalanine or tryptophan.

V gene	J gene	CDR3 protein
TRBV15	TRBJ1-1	CATSRDGHAEAFF
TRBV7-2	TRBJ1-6	CASSQGQGRSNNSPLHF
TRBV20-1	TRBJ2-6	CSARESFSGANVLTF
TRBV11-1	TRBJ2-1	CASSLRWLAGGSYNEQFF
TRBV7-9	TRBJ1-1	CASSLSQGAGTEAFF
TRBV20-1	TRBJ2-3	CSAFSGTSGDTQYF
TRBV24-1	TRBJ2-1	CATSPDRAPYNEQFF
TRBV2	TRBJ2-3	CASSEAARGNTDTQYF
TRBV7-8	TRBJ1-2	CASSRPQGDPSYGYTF
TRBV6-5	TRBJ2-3	CASSSSGGDYASTDTQYF
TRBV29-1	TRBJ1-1	CSADRGHEAFF
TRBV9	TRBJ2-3	CASSVEGTGGSDTQYF
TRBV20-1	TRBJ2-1	CSAGDSGSVNEQFF
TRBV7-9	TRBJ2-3	CASSVGQGSTDTQYF
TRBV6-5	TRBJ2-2	CASSWRRGAGELFF
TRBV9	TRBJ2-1	CASSVGIAGGESYNEQFF
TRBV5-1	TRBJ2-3	CASRPPGLRVDTQYF
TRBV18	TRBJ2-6	CASSPDRNKFGANVLTF
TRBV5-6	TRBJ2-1	CASSAGTSPNNEQFF
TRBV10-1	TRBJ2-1	CASSERKDGQFF
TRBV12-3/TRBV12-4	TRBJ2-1	CASRDAGTASYNEQFF
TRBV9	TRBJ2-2	CASSVLLAGGDTGELFF